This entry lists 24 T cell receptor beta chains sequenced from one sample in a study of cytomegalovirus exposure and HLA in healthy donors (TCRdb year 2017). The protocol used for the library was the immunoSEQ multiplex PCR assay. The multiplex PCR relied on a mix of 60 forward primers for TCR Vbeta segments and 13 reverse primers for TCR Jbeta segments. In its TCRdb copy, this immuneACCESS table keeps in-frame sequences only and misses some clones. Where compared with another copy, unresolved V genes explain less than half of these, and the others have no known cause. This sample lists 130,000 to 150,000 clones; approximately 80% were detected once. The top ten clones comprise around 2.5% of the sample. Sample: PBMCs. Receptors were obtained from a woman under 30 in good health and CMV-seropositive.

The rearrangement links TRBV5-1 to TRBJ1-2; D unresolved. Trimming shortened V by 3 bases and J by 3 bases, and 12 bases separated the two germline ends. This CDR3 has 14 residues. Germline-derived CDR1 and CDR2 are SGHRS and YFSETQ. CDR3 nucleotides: TGCGCCAGCAGCTATCTGCACAGTTACTATGGCTACACCTTC. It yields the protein CASSYLHSYYGYTF.

This chain's CDR3 is CASSEGVGGGRRNGYTF. Here the CDR3 DNA reads TGTGCCAGCAGTGAAGGTGTAGGGGGCGGCCGGAGAAATGGCTACACCTTC. This sequence joins TRBV6-1 and TRBJ1-2; 7 nucleotides align to TRBD1. The CDR3 spans 17 residues. J lost 6 bases, V lost 1 base, and 14 bases had no gene match. Germline CDR1 is MNHNS and CDR2 is SASEGT.

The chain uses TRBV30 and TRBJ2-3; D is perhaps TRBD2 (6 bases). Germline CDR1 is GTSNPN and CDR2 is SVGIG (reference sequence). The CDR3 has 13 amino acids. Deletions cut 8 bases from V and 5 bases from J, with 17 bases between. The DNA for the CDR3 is TGTGCCCGAGCCCAGCGGGTAAAAGATACGCAGTATTTT. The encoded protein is CARAQRVKDTQYF.

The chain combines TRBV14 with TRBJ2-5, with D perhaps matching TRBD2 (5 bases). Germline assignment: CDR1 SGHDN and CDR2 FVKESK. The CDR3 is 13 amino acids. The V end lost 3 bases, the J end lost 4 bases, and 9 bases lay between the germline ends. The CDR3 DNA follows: TGTGCCAGCAGCCAGGACTGGCGAGAGACCCAGTACTTC. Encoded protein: CASSQDWRETQYF.

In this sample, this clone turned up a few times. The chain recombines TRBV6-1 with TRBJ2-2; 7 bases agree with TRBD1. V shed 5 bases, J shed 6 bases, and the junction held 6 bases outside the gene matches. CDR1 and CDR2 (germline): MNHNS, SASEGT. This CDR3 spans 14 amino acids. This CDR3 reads CASSIGQAPGELFF. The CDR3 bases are TGTGCCAGCAGTATAGGACAGGCCCCCGGGGAGCTGTTTTTT.

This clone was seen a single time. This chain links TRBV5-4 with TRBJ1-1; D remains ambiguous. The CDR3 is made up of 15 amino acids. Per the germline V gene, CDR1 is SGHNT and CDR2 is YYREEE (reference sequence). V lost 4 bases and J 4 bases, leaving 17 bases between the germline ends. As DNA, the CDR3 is TGTGCCAGCAGCCCTAGGAAATCGTCTGGCACTGAAGCTTTCTTT. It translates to CASSPRKSSGTEAFF.

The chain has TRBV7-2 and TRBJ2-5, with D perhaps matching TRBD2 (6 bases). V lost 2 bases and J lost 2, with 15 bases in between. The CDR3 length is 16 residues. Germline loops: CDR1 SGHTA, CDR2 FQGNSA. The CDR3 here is CASSLQLASGQETQYF. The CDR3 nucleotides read TGTGCCAGCAGCTTACAGCTAGCGTCGGGGCAAGAGACCCAGTACTTC.

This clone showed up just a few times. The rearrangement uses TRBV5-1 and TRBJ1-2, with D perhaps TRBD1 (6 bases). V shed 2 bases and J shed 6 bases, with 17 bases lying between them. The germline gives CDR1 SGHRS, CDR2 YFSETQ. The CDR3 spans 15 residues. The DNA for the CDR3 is TGCGCCAGCAGCTTAGTTCAGGGGACCTTTAATGGCTACACCTTC. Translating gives CASSLVQGTFNGYTF.

The CDR3 sequence is CASSQDLAGIYNEQFF. The CDR3 coding sequence is TGCGCCAGCAGCCAAGATCTAGCGGGGATATACAATGAGCAGTTCTTC. The chain carries TRBV4-3 and TRBJ2-1; 9 bases agree with TRBD2. This CDR3 is 16 amino acids long. The V and J ends lost 0 bases and 4 bases, in that order; junction bases with no gene match: 4. The germline gives CDR1 LGHNA, CDR2 YSLEER.

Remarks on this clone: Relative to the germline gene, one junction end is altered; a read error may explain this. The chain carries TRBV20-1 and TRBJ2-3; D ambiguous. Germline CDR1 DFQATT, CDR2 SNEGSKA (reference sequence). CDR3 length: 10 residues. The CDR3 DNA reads TGCAGTGCTAGCCTAGGCCCATCCCATTTT. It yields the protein CSASLGPSHF.

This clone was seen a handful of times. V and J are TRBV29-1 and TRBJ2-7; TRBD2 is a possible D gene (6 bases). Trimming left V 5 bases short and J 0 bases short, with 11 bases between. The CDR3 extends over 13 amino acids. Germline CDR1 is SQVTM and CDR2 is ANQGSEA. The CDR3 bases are TGCAGCGTTTATACTAGCTACTCCTACGAGCAGTACTTC. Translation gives CSVYTSYSYEQYF.

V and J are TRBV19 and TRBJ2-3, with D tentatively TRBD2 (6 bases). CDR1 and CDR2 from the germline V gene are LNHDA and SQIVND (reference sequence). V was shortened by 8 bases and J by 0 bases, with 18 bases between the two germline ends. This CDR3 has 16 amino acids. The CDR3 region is CASGLRGGVSTDTQYF. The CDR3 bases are TGTGCCAGTGGGTTAAGAGGCGGGGTGAGCACAGATACGCAGTATTTT.

In nucleotides, the CDR3 is TGTGCCTGGATAGCTGGAAACACCATATATTTT. Residues: CAWIAGNTIYF. The chain uses TRBV30 and TRBJ1-3; D call uncertain. V dropped 4 bases and J dropped 2 bases, with 3 bases sitting between them. There are 11 residues in the CDR3. Per the germline V gene, CDR1 is GTSNPN and CDR2 is SVGIG (reference sequence).

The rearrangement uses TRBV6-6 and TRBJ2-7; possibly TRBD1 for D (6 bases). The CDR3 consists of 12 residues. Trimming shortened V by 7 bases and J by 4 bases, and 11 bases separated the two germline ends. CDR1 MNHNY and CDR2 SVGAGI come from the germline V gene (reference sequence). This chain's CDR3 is CASTLGGYEQYF. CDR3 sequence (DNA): TGTGCCAGCACCCTAGGGGGATACGAGCAGTACTTC.

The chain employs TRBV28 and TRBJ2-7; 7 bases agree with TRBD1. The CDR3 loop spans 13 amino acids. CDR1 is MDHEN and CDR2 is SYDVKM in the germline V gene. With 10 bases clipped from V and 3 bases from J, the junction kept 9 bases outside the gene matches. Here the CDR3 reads CATEGAPVYEQYF. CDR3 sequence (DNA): TGTGCCACAGAGGGGGCCCCGGTCTACGAGCAGTACTTC.

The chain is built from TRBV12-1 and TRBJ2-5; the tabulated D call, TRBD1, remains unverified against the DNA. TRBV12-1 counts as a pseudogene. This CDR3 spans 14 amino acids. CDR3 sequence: CASSPGTDGETQYF. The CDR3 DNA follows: TGTGCCAGCAGTCCCGGGACAGACGGGGAGACCCAGTACTTC.

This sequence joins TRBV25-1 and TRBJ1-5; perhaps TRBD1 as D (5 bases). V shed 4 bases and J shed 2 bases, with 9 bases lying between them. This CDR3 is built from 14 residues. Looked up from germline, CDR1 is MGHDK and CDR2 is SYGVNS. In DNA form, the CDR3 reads TGTGCCAGCAGTGCGCCGGGGGGCAATCAGCCCCAGCATTTT. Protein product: CASSAPGGNQPQHF.

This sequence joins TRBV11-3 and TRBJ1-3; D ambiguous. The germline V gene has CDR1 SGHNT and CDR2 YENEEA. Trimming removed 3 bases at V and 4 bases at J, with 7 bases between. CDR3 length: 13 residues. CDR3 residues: CASSFGVGNTIYF. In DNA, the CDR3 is TGTGCCAGCAGCTTCGGGGTCGGAAACACCATATATTTT.

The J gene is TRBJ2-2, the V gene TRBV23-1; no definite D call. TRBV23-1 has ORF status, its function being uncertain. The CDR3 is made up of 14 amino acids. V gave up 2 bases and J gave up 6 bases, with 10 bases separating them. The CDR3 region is CASSQLPGAGELFF. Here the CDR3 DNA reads TGCGCCAGCAGTCAACTCCCCGGTGCCGGGGAGCTGTTTTTT.

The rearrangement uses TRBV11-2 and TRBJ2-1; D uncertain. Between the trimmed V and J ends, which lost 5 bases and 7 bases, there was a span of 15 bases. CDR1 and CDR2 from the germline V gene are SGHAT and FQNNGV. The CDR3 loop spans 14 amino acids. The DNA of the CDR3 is TGTGCCAGCAGCCGCTCGGGTGTGTCGAATGAGCAGTTCTTC. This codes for CASSRSGVSNEQFF.

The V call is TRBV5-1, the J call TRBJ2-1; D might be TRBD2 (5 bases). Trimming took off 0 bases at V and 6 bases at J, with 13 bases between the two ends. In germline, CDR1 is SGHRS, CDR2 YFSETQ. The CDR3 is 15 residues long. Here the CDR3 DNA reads TGCGCCAGCAGCTTGGGAGGGTACGAGGCCAATGAGCAGTTCTTC. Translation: CASSLGGYEANEQFF.

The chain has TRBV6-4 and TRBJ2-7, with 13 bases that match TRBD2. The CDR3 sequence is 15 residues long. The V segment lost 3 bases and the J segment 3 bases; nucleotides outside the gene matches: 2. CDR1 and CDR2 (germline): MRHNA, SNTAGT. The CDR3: CASSETSGGNYEQYF. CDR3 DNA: TGTGCCAGCAGTGAGACTAGCGGGGGGAACTACGAGCAGTACTTC.

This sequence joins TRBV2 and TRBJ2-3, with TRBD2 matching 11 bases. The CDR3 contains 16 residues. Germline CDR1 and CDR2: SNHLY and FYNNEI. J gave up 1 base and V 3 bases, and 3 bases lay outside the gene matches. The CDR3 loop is CASSELTSGGTDTQYF. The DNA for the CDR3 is TGTGCCAGCAGTGAGTTGACTAGCGGGGGCACAGATACGCAGTATTTT.

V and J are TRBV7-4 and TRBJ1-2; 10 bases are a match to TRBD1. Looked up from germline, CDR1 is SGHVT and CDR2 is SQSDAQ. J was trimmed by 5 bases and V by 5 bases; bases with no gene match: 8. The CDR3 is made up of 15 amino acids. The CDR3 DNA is TGTGCCAGCAGCCCTTGGACAGGGGGTGCGTATGGCTACACCTTC. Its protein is CASSPWTGGAYGYTF.